The 12 T cell receptor beta chains listed next were all sequenced from one sample in a study of blood T cell repertoires in COVID-19. Here immunoSEQ multiplex PCR was the method, and the copy in TCRdb shows in-frame clones only, minus some. Of 88,000 or so clones listed, less than 90% were seen once; the top ten hold under 8.5%. Sequencing was carried out using peripheral blood. These receptor sequences come from a man aged 55-75 years with acute or convalescent COVID-19.

CDR3 residues: CASSYREYEQYF. The CDR3 coding sequence is TGTGCCAGCAGTTACCGGGAGTACGAGCAGTACTTC. The chain combines TRBV6-6 with TRBJ2-7; tentatively, D is TRBD2 (6 bases). Germline V lookup: CDR1 MNHNY, CDR2 SVGAGI (reference sequence). V lost 2 bases and J lost 4, with 6 bases in between. The CDR3 is 12 amino acids.

This chain uses TRBV10-3 with TRBJ1-5; D is uncertain. The CDR3 extends over 14 amino acids. Germline loops: CDR1 ENHRY, CDR2 SYGVKD. V was trimmed by 1 base and J by 0 bases, leaving 4 bases between them. As DNA, the CDR3 is TGTGCCATCAGTGAGTTCTCTAGCAATCAGCCCCAGCATTTT. Residues: CAISEFSSNQPQHF.

The chain uses TRBV7-5 and TRBJ2-1; no DNA check was done on the table's D call, TRBD1. TRBV7-5 is annotated as a pseudogene. The CDR3 covers 15 residues. The CDR3 DNA follows: TGTGCCAGAAGCTTAGTAACAGGGTATGACAATGAGCAGTTCTTC. It codes for CARSLVTGYDNEQFF.

V usage is TRBV18 and J usage is TRBJ2-7; tentatively, D is TRBD1 (5 bases). V shed 4 bases and J shed 6 bases, with 16 bases lying between them. The germline V gene has CDR1 KGHSH and CDR2 LQKENI. The CDR3 extends over 14 amino acids. The CDR3 DNA is TGTGCCAGCTCACAGGGGCCTATCCAAGGCGAGCAGTACTTC. This translates into CASSQGPIQGEQYF.

This clone was found a few times. V gene TRBV5-5 combines with J gene TRBJ2-7; TRBD2 might be the D (6 bases). Trimming removed 4 bases from V and 0 bases from J, with 17 bases in between. Germline CDR1 and CDR2: SGHKS and YYEKEE (reference sequence). The CDR3 has 16 residues. The CDR3 is CASSPLGTSSSYEQYF. The DNA for the CDR3 is TGTGCCAGCAGCCCTCTCGGGACTTCCAGCTCCTACGAGCAGTACTTC.

The J gene is TRBJ2-5, the V gene TRBV3-1 (or the pseudogene TRBV3-2), with TRBD2 matching over 8 bases. The CDR3 totals 15 residues. The germline CDR1 and CDR2 sequences are LGHDT and YNNKEL (reference sequence). Germline trimming cut 0 bases from V and 4 bases from J; bases unmatched to any gene: 4. CDR3 loop: CASSQDPGGGETQYF. CDR3 nucleotides: TGTGCCAGCAGCCAAGATCCGGGAGGGGGAGAGACCCAGTACTTC.

The chain links TRBV6-1 to TRBJ2-2, with 9 bases that match TRBD2. Germline V gives CDR1 MNHNS, CDR2 SASEGT. With V trimmed by 2 bases and J by 3 bases, 4 bases remained unmatched. This CDR3 spans 16 amino acids. CDR3 in amino acids: CASSEWGLAHTGELFF. CDR3 nucleotides: TGTGCCAGCAGTGAATGGGGACTAGCTCACACCGGGGAGCTGTTTTTT.

The rearrangement joins TRBV19 to TRBJ1-2; maybe TRBD1 (5 bases). The CDR3 runs 13 residues. V shed 3 bases and J shed 7 bases, with 12 bases lying between them. Germline V CDR1 and CDR2: LNHDA, SQIVND (reference sequence). The CDR3 coding sequence is TGTGCCAGTAGTATGGAAGGGGCTGGTGGCTACACCTTC. Residues: CASSMEGAGGYTF.

This chain links TRBV19 with TRBJ1-5; the match to TRBD1 covers 7 bases. Trimming took 5 bases from V and 3 from J; bases not matched to a gene: 7. Looked up from germline, CDR1 is LNHDA and CDR2 is SQIVND (reference sequence). The CDR3 runs to 15 residues. CDR3 sequence: CASSSRGVYNQPQHF. Here the CDR3 DNA reads TGTGCCAGTAGTTCCAGGGGGGTATACAATCAGCCCCAGCATTTT.

V and J are TRBV2 and TRBJ1-2, with D possibly TRBD1 on 5 matching bases. The germline gives CDR1 SNHLY, CDR2 FYNNEI. Trimming pared 1 base from V and 3 bases from J, leaving 9 bases between. The CDR3 consists of 14 residues. The CDR3 bases are TGTGCCAGCAGTGAAGTGGGGCAGTACTATGGCTACACCTTC. Its translation is CASSEVGQYYGYTF.

This rearrangement joins TRBV7-8 to TRBJ1-3; 10 nucleotides agree with TRBD1. The V segment lost 6 bases and the J segment 4 bases; nucleotides outside the gene matches: 3. The CDR3 has 14 amino acids. Per the germline V gene, CDR1 is SGHVS and CDR2 is FQNEAQ. The DNA for the CDR3 is TGTGCCAGCAGGGACAGGGGGTCCGGAAACACCATATATTTT. It specifies CASRDRGSGNTIYF. Full variable domain (rest looked up from reference TRBV7-8 and TRBJ1-3): GAGVSQSPRYKVAKRGQDVALRCDPISGHVSLFWYQQALGQGPEFLTYFQNEAQLDKSGLPSDRFFAERPEGSVSTLKIQRTQQEDSAVYLCASRDRGSGNTIYFGEGSWLTVV.

This chain connects TRBV28 to TRBJ1-5; D is uncertain. Trimming removed 11 bases from V and 4 bases from J, with 18 bases in between. The germline gives CDR1 MDHEN, CDR2 SYDVKM. The CDR3 consists of 14 residues. The CDR3 DNA reads TGTGCCGGAGGAGCATCAGGCGGGAATCAGCCCCAGCATTTT. Translation gives CAGGASGGNQPQHF.